The source of this T cell receptor beta chain is a study of blood T cell repertoires in COVID-19. Study-wide context: Samples came from the United States, Italy and Spain, spanning acute and convalescent COVID-19. In each case, the material was cDNA or gDNA derived from T cells, B-cell-depleted T cells, or PBMCs.

Per the study methods: It was from reference gene primer amplification that nucleated cell counts were estimated. Sequencing used immunoSEQ multiplex PCR; TCRdb keeps in-frame clones, though not all of them. V, J and clone size were drawn from that table, and D and trimming were deduced from the DNA. The sample shows tens of thousands of clones, around 90% of them seen only once. V trimming: 3 bases; J trimming: 3 bases; junction bases outside the gene matches: 5. This CDR3 spans 14 amino acids. Germline lookup yields CDR1 SGHRS and CDR2 YFSETQ. Material for sequencing was peripheral blood. This rearrangement joins TRBV5-1 to TRBJ1-2, with 7 bases that match TRBD1. The source of this sequence is a man aged 50-60 years with active COVID-19. As DNA, the CDR3 is TGCGCCAGCAGCTCACAGACAGGGTACTATGGCTACACCTTC. Translation: CASSSQTGYYGYTF.